The T cell receptor beta chain under discussion was sequenced for a study of T cells expressing NK-cell markers. Study information: Researchers got TCR beta repertoires out of sorted CD3+CD56+NKG2C+, CD3+CD56+NKG2C- and CD3+CD56-NKG2C+ T cells. Of eight sequenced donors, seven were HCMV-seropositive and one HCMV-seronegative.

A remark on this clonotype: Its cognate antigen is unknown.

Notes on the study in general: Where several donors were concerned, these clonotypes also led the CD3+CD56-NKG2C+ fraction.

TCRdb reanalyzed the 5' RACE reads, giving one entry per CDR3 protein sequence and no DNA. In all, the sample yields 450,000 to 600,000 distinct CDR3 sequences. CDR1 is LGHNA, CDR2 YNFKEQ, per germline. This CDR3 has 15 amino acids. The clonotype comes from a man aged 18 to 30 in good health. The sequenced sample consisted of blood T cells: a sorted CD56 or NKG2C T cell subset, CD4+ or CD8+ T cells, or bulk PBMC T cells (not recorded which). The gene calls are TRBV4-2 and TRBJ2-1; the TCRdb D gene call, TRBD2, has no DNA to confirm it. CDR3: CASSQGSGMGNEQFF.